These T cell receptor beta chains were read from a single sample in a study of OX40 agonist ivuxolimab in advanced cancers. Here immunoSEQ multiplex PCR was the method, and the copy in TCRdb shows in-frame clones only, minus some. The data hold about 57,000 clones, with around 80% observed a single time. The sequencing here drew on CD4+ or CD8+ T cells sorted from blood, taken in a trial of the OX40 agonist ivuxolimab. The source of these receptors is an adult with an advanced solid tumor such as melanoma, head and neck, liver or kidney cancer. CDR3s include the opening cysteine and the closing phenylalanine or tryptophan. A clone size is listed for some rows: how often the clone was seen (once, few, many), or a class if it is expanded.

cdr3_aa: CASSPLAGLDKDEQFF; clone_size: -; j_call: TRBJ2-1; v_call: TRBV18
cdr3_aa: CASDSGESSEAFF; clone_size: few; j_call: TRBJ1-1; v_call: TRBV19
cdr3_aa: CASSSNLDTEAFF; clone_size: few; j_call: TRBJ1-1; v_call: TRBV11-1
cdr3_aa: CASSMGGGQPQHF; clone_size: -; j_call: TRBJ1-5; v_call: TRBV19
cdr3_aa: CAWSWGGSGTEAFF; clone_size: -; j_call: TRBJ1-1; v_call: TRBV30
cdr3_aa: CASSISTGSSGNTIYF; clone_size: -; j_call: TRBJ1-3; v_call: TRBV19
cdr3_aa: CASKGGPYEQYF; clone_size: -; j_call: TRBJ2-7; v_call: TRBV2
cdr3_aa: CASSYSGHLRNTEAFF; clone_size: -; j_call: TRBJ1-1; v_call: TRBV6-5
cdr3_aa: CASGDTNTGELFF; clone_size: -; j_call: TRBJ2-2; v_call: TRBV19
cdr3_aa: CSVLGASGANVLTF; clone_size: -; j_call: TRBJ2-6; v_call: TRBV29-1
cdr3_aa: CASGRGHQETQYF; clone_size: -; j_call: TRBJ2-5; v_call: TRBV11-2
cdr3_aa: CASHVEGWPGRGTEAFF; clone_size: few; j_call: TRBJ1-1; v_call: TRBV7-2
cdr3_aa: CASRGGASGVKRQYF; clone_size: -; j_call: TRBJ2-7; v_call: TRBV28
cdr3_aa: CASNLQGASYEQYF; clone_size: -; j_call: -; v_call: TRBV28
cdr3_aa: CASSLTWVETQYF; clone_size: -; j_call: TRBJ2-5; v_call: TRBV7-9
cdr3_aa: CASSQQGPGNTIYF; clone_size: -; j_call: TRBJ1-3; v_call: TRBV27
cdr3_aa: CASSIGSGGRNEQFF; clone_size: -; j_call: TRBJ2-1; v_call: TRBV19
cdr3_aa: CATTGQPSYEQYF; clone_size: few; j_call: TRBJ2-7; v_call: TRBV10-3